These 18 T cell receptor beta chains were all obtained from the same sample, sequenced in a study of T cell changes during pregnancy in multiple sclerosis. Sequenced by immunoSEQ multiplex PCR; TCRdb stores in-frame clones only, minus some. The data contain roughly 110,000 clones, about 90% of them singletons. The sample consisted of peripheral blood, taken in the third trimester of pregnancy. Receptors originate from a female donor in good health, enrolled as a control in a pregnancy study.

Only one count was recorded for this clone. This rearrangement joins TRBV9 to TRBJ2-3, with 10 bases lining up with TRBD2. This CDR3 has 16 residues. Per germline, CDR1 SGDLS and CDR2 YYNGEE. The V gene end was trimmed by 1 base and the J gene end by 3 bases; junction bases not matched to a gene: 5. The CDR3 reads CASSVRSGGVTDTQYF. CDR3 nucleotide sequence: TGTGCCAGCAGCGTAAGGAGCGGGGGGGTGACAGATACGCAGTATTTT.

This clone was picked up one time. The rearrangement joins TRBV4-2 to TRBJ2-7, with 7 positions matching TRBD2. The CDR3 has 13 amino acids. Germline trimming cut 3 bases from V and 3 bases from J; bases unmatched to any gene: 2. Germline V gives CDR1 LGHNA, CDR2 YNFKEQ. The CDR3 is CASSQGGGYEQYF. Written as DNA, the CDR3 is TGTGCCAGCAGCCAGGGCGGGGGCTACGAGCAGTACTTC.

The chain carries TRBV7-6 and TRBJ2-7; D possibly corresponds to TRBD1 (5 bases). Looked up from germline, CDR1 is SGHVS and CDR2 is FNYEAQ. V was cut by 3 bases and J by 3 bases, with 9 bases left in between. The CDR3 runs to 13 residues. As DNA, the CDR3 is TGTGCCAGCAGCTTGGCGACAGACTACGAGCAGTACTTC. Translated: CASSLATDYEQYF. The variable domain in full, with the rest retrieved from reference TRBV7-6 and TRBJ2-7, is GAGVSQSPRYKVTKRGQDVALRCDPISGHVSLYWYRQALGQGPEFLTYFNYEAQQDKSGLPNDRFSAERPEGSISTLTIQRTEQRDSAMYRCASSLATDYEQYFGPGTRLTVT.

In this sample, this clone turned up a few times. The V gene is TRBV9, the J gene TRBJ1-1; D is undetermined. This CDR3 contains 11 residues. V lost 1 base to trimming and J lost 8 bases, with 6 bases between them. Germline values: CDR1 SGDLS, CDR2 YYNGEE. In DNA form, the CDR3 reads TGTGCCAGCAGCGTATGGGAGGAAGCTTTCTTT. Translating gives CASSVWEEAFF.

This rearrangement joins TRBV5-1 to TRBJ2-2; D may be TRBD1 (7 bases). V dropped 4 bases and J dropped 1 base, with 14 bases sitting between them. The CDR3 length is 16 residues. Germline V gene sequence: CDR1 SGHRS, CDR2 YFSETQ. Written as DNA, the CDR3 is TGCGCCAGCAGCCGGGAGACAGGGAGGAACACCGGGGAGCTGTTTTTT. As protein: CASSRETGRNTGELFF.

The chain couples TRBV10-3 to TRBJ2-7; unclear D gene. Trimming removed 2 bases at V and 0 bases at J, with 11 bases between. The CDR3 is 15 residues long. From germline, CDR1 is ENHRY and CDR2 SYGVKD. DNA for the CDR3: TGTGCCATCAGTGAGGCTGACTCGGGCTCCTACGAGCAGTACTTC. As protein: CAISEADSGSYEQYF.

The rearrangement uses TRBV7-8 and TRBJ1-5, with TRBD1 identical over 11 bases. J gave up 7 bases and V 4 bases, and 6 bases lay outside the gene matches. The CDR3 runs to 15 residues. Germline values: CDR1 SGHVS, CDR2 FQNEAQ. The CDR3 sequence is CASSSGQGAGQPQHF. Here the CDR3 DNA reads TGTGCCAGCAGCTCCGGACAGGGGGCAGGGCAGCCCCAGCATTTT.

The chain uses TRBV7-9 and TRBJ1-6; perhaps TRBD1 as D (5 bases). V dropped 4 bases and J dropped 6 bases, with 7 bases sitting between them. Per the germline V gene, CDR1 is SEHNR and CDR2 is FQNEAQ (reference sequence). This CDR3 has 13 amino acids. CDR3: CASSSDSNSPLHF. CDR3 in DNA: TGTGCCAGCAGCTCCGACAGTAATTCACCCCTCCACTTT.

V is TRBV30 and J is TRBJ1-5; D gene uncertain. With 3 bases removed from V and 1 base from J, the gap between germline ends came to 10 bases. There are 14 residues in the CDR3. In germline, CDR1 is GTSNPN, CDR2 SVGIG (reference sequence). The CDR3 sequence: CAWSDHGSNQPQHF. The CDR3 DNA follows: TGTGCCTGGAGCGATCACGGGAGCAATCAGCCCCAGCATTTT.

The chain recombines TRBV10-3 with TRBJ1-2, with D hard to call. Germline assignment: CDR1 ENHRY and CDR2 SYGVKD. This CDR3 region has 14 residues. V was cut by 7 bases and J by 3 bases, with 15 bases left in between. CDR3 coding DNA: TGTGCCATCACGAAAGACAAAAATGACTATGGCTACACCTTC. Translating gives CAITKDKNDYGYTF.

The chain links TRBV11-2 to TRBJ2-3; the match to TRBD2 covers 8 bases. J gave up 2 bases and V 1 base, and 5 bases lay outside the gene matches. The CDR3 sequence is 16 residues long. Germline lookup yields CDR1 SGHAT and CDR2 FQNNGV. The CDR3 sequence is CASSLVLGGATDTQYF. CDR3 bases: TGTGCCAGCAGCTTAGTCCTCGGGGGGGCCACAGATACGCAGTATTTT.

The rearrangement uses TRBV9 and TRBJ2-1, with D possibly matching TRBD2 (5 bases). This CDR3 spans 14 amino acids. Trimming pared 0 bases from V and 7 bases from J, leaving 11 bases between. The V gene's germline CDR1 is SGDLS and CDR2 YYNGEE. DNA of the CDR3: TGTGCCAGCAGCGTAGAGGCTAGCCCAAATGAGCAGTTCTTC. It yields the protein CASSVEASPNEQFF.

This chain uses TRBV6-6 with TRBJ1-2; tentatively, D is TRBD1 (6 bases). Looked up from germline, CDR1 is MNHNY and CDR2 is SVGAGI (reference sequence). The CDR3 sequence is 13 residues long. V lost 2 bases and J 8 bases, leaving 12 bases between the germline ends. The CDR3 DNA reads TGTGCCAGCAGTTACGGCCAGGGGTTGGGCTACACCTTC. This gives the protein CASSYGQGLGYTF.

This chain links TRBV7-3 with TRBJ2-1; D might be TRBD2 (6 bases). V lost 5 bases and J 7 bases, leaving 12 bases between the germline ends. This CDR3 comprises 13 residues. CDR1 and CDR2 from the germline V gene are SGHTA and FQGTGA. CDR3: CASSSLGTNEQFF. The CDR3 region has the DNA TGTGCCAGCAGCAGCCTCGGGACTAATGAGCAGTTCTTC.

The rearrangement links TRBV21-1 to TRBJ1-1; the DNA was not compared with TRBD1, the D call given in the table. TRBV21-1 constitutes a pseudogene. This CDR3 region has 16 residues. CDR3: CASSTGIQKARSEAFF. In DNA form, the CDR3 reads TGTGCCAGCAGCACCGGAATACAGAAGGCGAGAAGTGAAGCTTTCTTT.

The genes are TRBV19 and TRBJ2-7; 9 bases map to TRBD1. V lost 7 bases and J lost 5; bases outside the gene matches: 9. The CDR3 consists of 14 residues. CDR1 is LNHDA and CDR2 is SQIVND in the germline V gene (reference sequence). As DNA, the CDR3 is TGTGCCAGTACTCAATACAGGGGGCACAACGAGCAGTACTTC. It codes for CASTQYRGHNEQYF. Filled out from reference TRBV19 and TRBJ2-7, the complete variable domain reads DGGITQSPKYLFRKEGQNVTLSCEQNLNHDAMYWYRQDPGQGLRLIYYSQIVNDFQKGDIAEGYSVSREKKESFPLTVTSAQKNPTAFYLCASTQYRGHNEQYFGPGTRLTVT.

The table lists this clone with a count of one. V is TRBV2 and J is TRBJ1-1; D gene uncertain. V lost 9 bases to trimming and J lost 1 base, with 12 bases between them. The CDR3 is made up of 13 amino acids. CDR1 is SNHLY and CDR2 is FYNNEI in the germline V gene. DNA for the CDR3: TGTGCCAGTAGCCGGGAGGGGAACACTGAAGCTTTCTTT. This encodes CASSREGNTEAFF.

V usage is TRBV9 and J usage is TRBJ1-2; TRBD1 might be the D (5 bases). The CDR3 is made up of 14 amino acids. Germline V gives CDR1 SGDLS, CDR2 YYNGEE. V was clipped by 4 bases and J by 2 bases, with 12 bases between them. This CDR3 reads CASSPSTENYGYTF. In DNA, the CDR3 is TGTGCCAGCAGCCCCTCGACAGAAAACTATGGCTACACCTTC.